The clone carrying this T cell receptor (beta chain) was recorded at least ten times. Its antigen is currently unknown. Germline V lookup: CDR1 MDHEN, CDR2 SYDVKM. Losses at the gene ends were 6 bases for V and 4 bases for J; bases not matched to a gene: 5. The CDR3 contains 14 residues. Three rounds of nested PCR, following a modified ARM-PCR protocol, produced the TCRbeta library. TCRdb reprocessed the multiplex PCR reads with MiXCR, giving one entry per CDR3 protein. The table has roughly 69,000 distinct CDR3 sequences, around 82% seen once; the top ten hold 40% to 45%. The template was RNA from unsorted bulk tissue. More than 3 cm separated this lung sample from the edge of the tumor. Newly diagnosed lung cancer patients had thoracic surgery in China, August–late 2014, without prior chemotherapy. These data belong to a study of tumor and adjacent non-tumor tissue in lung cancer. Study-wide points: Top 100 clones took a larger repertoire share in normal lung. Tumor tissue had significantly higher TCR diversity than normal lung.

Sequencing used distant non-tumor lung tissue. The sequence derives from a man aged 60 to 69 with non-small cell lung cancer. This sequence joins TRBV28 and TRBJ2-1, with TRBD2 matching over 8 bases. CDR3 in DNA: TGTGCCAGCAGGAAGCGGGAGAGATACAATGAGCAGTTCTTC. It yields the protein CASRKRERYNEQFF.